The entry below gives a single TCR beta chain sequence along with its context. What it binds is unknown. These data come from a study of cytomegalovirus exposure and HLA in healthy donors. Regarding the study as a whole: A few CMV-associated chains were confirmed in vitro to be specific for CMV antigens. TCR beta sequences reportedly predicted the HLA-A and HLA-B alleles of most subjects accurately.

Germline CDR1 reads MNHNY; CDR2 reads SVGAGI (reference sequence). The CDR3 totals 15 residues. With 0 bases clipped from V and 6 bases from J, the junction kept 6 bases outside the gene matches. This PCR relied on a set of 60 Vbeta primers and 13 Jbeta primers. Clones were sequenced by immunoSEQ multiplex PCR, and TCRdb holds only the in-frame ones, with some missing. The sample lists some 200,000 clones, about 80% occurring once. The material sequenced was PBMCs. This TCR came from a young man in good health and CMV-seronegative. The chain has TRBV6-6 and TRBJ2-7; 9 bases match TRBD1. The CDR3 protein is CASSYSPGQGGEQYF. DNA of the CDR3: TGTGCCAGCAGTTACTCCCCGGGACAGGGTGGCGAGCAGTACTTC.